Here is one TCR beta chain with its context. This clonotype was counted once. The target of this receptor is not known. Base qualities are not provided; no much larger clone lies one nucleotide away. Weak support is all one read offers. Stable hyperthyroidism was defined as no progression to ophthalmopathy within 18 months of follow-up. Patients with hyperthyroidism were aged 18 to 65 years, had been newly diagnosed, and had a disease duration of less than 2 months. Patients with other autoimmune diseases, uncontrolled infections, pregnancy or lactation were excluded. Diagnosis was based on clinical symptoms, serum thyroxine, TRAb, thyroid ultrasound and orbital computed tomography. Ficoll-Paque density gradient centrifugation was used to isolate PBMCs from under 11 ml of fresh peripheral blood. Total RNA was extracted with Trizol reagent and quality-checked on an Agilent 2100 Bioanalyzer. TCR beta CDR3 regions were amplified from RNA transcripts for repertoire sequencing. The first round of RT-PCR was done with HTBI primers and the Qiagen OneStep RT-PCR kit, and was followed by a second round of multiplex PCR, then size selection and purification. Libraries were sequenced paired-end with 100 bp reads on an Illumina HiSeq2000. The published analysis was carried out like this. SOAPnuke was used for read processing, and reads with adapters, uncalled bases, a mean Phred below 15, or no exact constant-primer or identifier match were discarded. COPE v1.2.5 was used to merge high-quality paired reads. Unique nucleotide sequences were defined as clonotypes and aligned to IMGT TRB V, D and J references using MiTCR v1.1. Analysis was restricted to V-J combinations with a frequency above 0.0001, which covered about 99% of repertoires. A TCR clonal expansion and chaos score per V-J combination was defined as the ratio of F50 clonal expansion to chaos observed in the TCRdist matrix. Features were reduced by Welch's t-statistics and random forest to some 13 V-J combinations, which fed a naive Bayes classifier. The Morisita-Horn index was used to measure how similar the thyroid and blood repertoires were. TCRdb reprocessing: public reads trimmed at Q25 with fastp, clones called with MiXCR, in-frame beta chains kept. Records with the same CDR3 protein are collapsed into one entry carrying the most frequent genes and DNA. The V and J calls, along with clone size, are taken from TCRdb and not from the paper's own processing. This sample has about 620,000 distinct CDR3 sequences in its table, and about 24% of those were observed once. The ten largest make up more than 5.5% of the sample.

These data originate in a study of Graves' ophthalmopathy and Graves' hyperthyroidism (dated by TCRdb to 2016 to 2018). For context, the study as a whole: Peripheral blood samples were taken at the time of initial diagnosis, before any treatment was given. In roughly six hyperthyroidism patients, the T-cell repertoire of thyroid tissue was compared with the T-cell repertoire of blood. To explore V-J signatures that separate ophthalmopathy from hyperthyroidism, a discovery set of 95 to 100 patients was enrolled, consisting of approximately 44 with ophthalmopathy and roughly 60 with stable hyperthyroidism. TCR beta repertoire signatures were used to distinguish Graves' ophthalmopathy from Graves' hyperthyroidism and to predict progression to ophthalmopathy. The independent validation cohort included 18 to 20 hyperthyroidism patients plus 17 patients who later progressed from hyperthyroidism to ophthalmopathy. The 85 to 100 discovery patients were divided at random into training and test sets in a 7:3 ratio. Following sampling, methimazole starting at 30 mg daily was administered to hyperthyroidism patients, and high-dose intravenous methylprednisolone was administered to ophthalmopathy patients. In total, 135 blood samples were TCR-sequenced: 43 ophthalmopathy, 80 or so hyperthyroidism and approximately 17 hyperthyroidism-to-ophthalmopathy patients.

At the junction V is shortened by 6 bases and J by 2 bases, with 17 bases in between. From the cysteine through the phenylalanine, the CDR3 covers 15 amino acids. The kept DNA is CDR3 alone, 45 bases in frame from the first base. Broader findings and caveats from the paper: In cross-validation, the 13-signature model distinguished ophthalmopathy from stable hyperthyroidism with nearly 90% sensitivity and around 81% specificity, and in the test set the corresponding values were about 80% and 75%. No statistical method was used to predetermine the sample size, and group allocation was not hidden from the investigators. Most of the expanded thyroid clonotypes with a frequency above 0.001 were also detected in blood, and it was suggested that the thyroid immune response may be reflected by blood repertoires. In validation, the model predicted ophthalmopathy progression with about 70% sensitivity and roughly 72% specificity; approximately 12 predicted patients were CT-confirmed with GO in a median of roughly 6.8 months.

This chain joins TRBV12-3 or TRBV12-4 to TRBJ2-7; the D gene is perhaps TRBD2, on 6 matching bases. The sequence was obtained from a woman aged 18-30 years with stable Graves' hyperthyroidism. Some clones in this sample may be carry-over from other donors' samples. Donor details come from another sample of the same person, matched by shared clones. Sequenced material: peripheral blood. The CDR3 protein sequence reads: CASSRQTRTTYEQYF. The DNA sequence is given as TGTGCCAGCAGCCGGCAGACTAGGACCACCTACGAGCAGTACTTC.